The source of this T cell receptor (beta chain) is a study of STAT5B mutations in CD4+ large granular lymphocyte leukemia. Study details: Among healthy donors, a particular HLA allele went with more CDR3 'QG' motifs. Broader study findings: Approximately 25% of private leukemic clonotypes occurred rarely in other patients' non-leukemic repertoires.

V lost 1 base and J lost 0, with 9 bases in between. The CDR3 totals 16 residues. Germline CDR1 reads KGHSH; CDR2 reads LQKENI. The assay was run at survey level. Authors' processing steps: Productive clonotypes were detectable down to 2.59 x 10-5 frequency. Generated by immunoSEQ multiplex PCR, the TCRdb table keeps only in-frame clones and is missing some. Clone size and the V and J calls come from that table; the DNA yielded D and trimming. The data hold 30,000 to 40,000 clones, with approximately 85% observed a single time. Comment on this clone: Its antigen remains unidentified.

The TCR was taken from a human donor in good health. Sequenced: CD4+ T cells from blood buffy coats. The chain is built from TRBV18 and TRBJ2-2; D is perhaps TRBD2 (6 bases). For the CDR3, the DNA is TGTGCCAGCTCACCACTCGCGGGGTCGAACACCGGGGAGCTGTTTTTT. It encodes CASSPLAGSNTGELFF.